This TCR beta chain was sequenced during a study of OX40 agonist ivuxolimab in advanced cancers. At cycle 4 day 1, cycle 7 day 1, and baseline, blood was sampled. This CDR3 is 14 amino acids long. Trimming cost V 1 base and J 3 bases, with 7 bases left between them. Germline V gene lookup returns CDR1 MNHNS and CDR2 SASEGT. The method was immunoSEQ multiplex PCR; TCRdb's version includes in-frame clones alone and lacks a portion of them. Of about 38,000 clones listed, nearly 85% are singletons. The sequence came from an adult with an advanced solid tumor such as melanoma, head and neck, liver or kidney cancer. This specimen was CD4+ or CD8+ T cells sorted from blood, taken in a trial of the OX40 agonist ivuxolimab. The rearrangement joins TRBV6-1 to TRBJ1-5, with D unresolved. The CDR3: CASSEGWNNQPQHF. The DNA of the CDR3 is TGTGCCAGCAGTGAAGGGTGGAACAATCAGCCCCAGCATTTT.